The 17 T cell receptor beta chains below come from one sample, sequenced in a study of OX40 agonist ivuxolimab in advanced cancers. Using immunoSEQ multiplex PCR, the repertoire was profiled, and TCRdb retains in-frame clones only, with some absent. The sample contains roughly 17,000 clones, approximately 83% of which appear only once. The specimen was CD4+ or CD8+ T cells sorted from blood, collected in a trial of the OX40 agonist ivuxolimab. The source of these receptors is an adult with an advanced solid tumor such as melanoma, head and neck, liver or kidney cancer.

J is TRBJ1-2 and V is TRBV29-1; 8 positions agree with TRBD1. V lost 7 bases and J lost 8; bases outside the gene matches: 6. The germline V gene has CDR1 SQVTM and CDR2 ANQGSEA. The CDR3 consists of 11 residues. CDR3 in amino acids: CSDLDRVGYTF. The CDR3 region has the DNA TGCAGCGACCTGGACAGGGTGGGCTACACCTTC.

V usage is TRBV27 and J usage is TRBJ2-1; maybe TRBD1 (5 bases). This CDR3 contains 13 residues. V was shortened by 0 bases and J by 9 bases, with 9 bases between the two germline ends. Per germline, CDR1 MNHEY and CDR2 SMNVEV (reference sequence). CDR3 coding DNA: TGTGCCAGCAGTTTATCTCGACAGTCTGAGCAGTTCTTC. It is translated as CASSLSRQSEQFF.

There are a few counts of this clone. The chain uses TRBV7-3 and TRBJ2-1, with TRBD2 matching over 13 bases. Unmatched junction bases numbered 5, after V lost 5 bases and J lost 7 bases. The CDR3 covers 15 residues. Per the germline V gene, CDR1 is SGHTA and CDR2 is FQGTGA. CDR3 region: CASSLMGLAGNEQFF. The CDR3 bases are TGTGCCAGCAGCCTAATGGGACTAGCGGGAAATGAGCAGTTCTTC.

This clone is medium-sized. The CDR3 nucleotides read TGTGCCAGTAGTATAGCTTCAGGCGGGGCTGGGAGCTCCTACGAGCAGTACTTC. It encodes CASSIASGGAGSSYEQYF. The chain uses TRBV19 and TRBJ2-7; TRBD2 is a possible D gene (6 bases). CDR3 length: 18 amino acids. Trimming cost V 1 base and J 0 bases, with 19 bases left between them. Germline-derived CDR1 and CDR2 are LNHDA and SQIVND (reference sequence).

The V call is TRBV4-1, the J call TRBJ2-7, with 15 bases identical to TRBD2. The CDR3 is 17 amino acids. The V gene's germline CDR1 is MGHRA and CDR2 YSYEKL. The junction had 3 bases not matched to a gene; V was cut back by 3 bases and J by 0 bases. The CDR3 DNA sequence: TGCGCCAGCAGCCACGAGGGACTAGCGGGAGGCTCCTACGAGCAGTACTTC. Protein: CASSHEGLAGGSYEQYF.

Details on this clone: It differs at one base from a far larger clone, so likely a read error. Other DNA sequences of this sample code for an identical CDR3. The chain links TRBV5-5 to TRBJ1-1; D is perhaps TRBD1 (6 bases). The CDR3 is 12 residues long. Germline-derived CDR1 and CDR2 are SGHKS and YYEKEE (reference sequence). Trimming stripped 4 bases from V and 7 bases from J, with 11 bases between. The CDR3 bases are TGTGCCAGCAGCATCGGACAGTTTGAAGCTTTCTTT. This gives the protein CASSIGQFEAFF.

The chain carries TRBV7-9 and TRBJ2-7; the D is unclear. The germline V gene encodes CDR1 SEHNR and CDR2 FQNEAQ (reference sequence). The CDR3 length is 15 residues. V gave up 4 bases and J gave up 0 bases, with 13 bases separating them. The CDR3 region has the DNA TGTGCCAGCAGCTCCACTACCTATTCCTCCTACGAGCAGTACTTC. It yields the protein CASSSTTYSSYEQYF. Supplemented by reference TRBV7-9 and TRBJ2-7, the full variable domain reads DTGVSQNPRHKITKRGQNVTFRCDPISEHNRLYWYRQTLGQGPEFLTYFQNEAQLEKSRLLSDRFSAERPKGSFSTLEIQRTEQGDSAMYLCASSSTTYSSYEQYFGPGTRLTVT.

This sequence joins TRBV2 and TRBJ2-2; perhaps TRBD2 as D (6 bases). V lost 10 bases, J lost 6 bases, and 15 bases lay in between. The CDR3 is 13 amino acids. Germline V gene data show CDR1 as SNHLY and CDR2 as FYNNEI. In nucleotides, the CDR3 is TGTGCCACCACCGGGGGAGATCCCGGGGAGCTGTTTTTT. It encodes CATTGGDPGELFF.

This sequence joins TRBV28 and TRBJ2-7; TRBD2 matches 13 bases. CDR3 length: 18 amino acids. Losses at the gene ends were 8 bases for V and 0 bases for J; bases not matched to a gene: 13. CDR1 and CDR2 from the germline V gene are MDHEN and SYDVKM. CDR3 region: CASSPGLAGVTGSYEQYF. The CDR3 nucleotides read TGTGCCAGCTCGCCCGGACTAGCGGGAGTCACGGGCTCCTACGAGCAGTACTTC.

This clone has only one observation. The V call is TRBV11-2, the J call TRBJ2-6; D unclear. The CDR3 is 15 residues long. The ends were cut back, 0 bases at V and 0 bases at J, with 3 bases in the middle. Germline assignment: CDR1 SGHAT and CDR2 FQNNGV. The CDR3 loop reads CASSLEYSGANVLTF. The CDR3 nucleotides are TGTGCCAGCAGCTTAGAGTACTCTGGGGCCAACGTCCTGACTTTC.

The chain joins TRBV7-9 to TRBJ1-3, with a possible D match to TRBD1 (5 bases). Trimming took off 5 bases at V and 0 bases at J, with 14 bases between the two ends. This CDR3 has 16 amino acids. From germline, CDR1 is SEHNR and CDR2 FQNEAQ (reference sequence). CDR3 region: CASSPKTGTSGNTIYF. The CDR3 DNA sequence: TGTGCCAGCAGCCCAAAGACCGGGACCTCTGGAAACACCATATATTTT.

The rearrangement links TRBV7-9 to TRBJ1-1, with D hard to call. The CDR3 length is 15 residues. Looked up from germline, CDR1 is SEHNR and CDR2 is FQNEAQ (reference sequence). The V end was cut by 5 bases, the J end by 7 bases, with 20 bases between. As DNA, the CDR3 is TGTGCCAGCAGCGCCCCGGGTATAAAGGTCGGTGAAGCTTTCTTT. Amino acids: CASSAPGIKVGEAFF.

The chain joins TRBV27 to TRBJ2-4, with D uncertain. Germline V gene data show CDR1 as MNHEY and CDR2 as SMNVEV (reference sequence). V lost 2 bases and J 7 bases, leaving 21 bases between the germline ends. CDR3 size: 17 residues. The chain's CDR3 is CASSLNTGAAAWNIQYF. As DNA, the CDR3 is TGTGCCAGCAGTTTAAACACCGGCGCGGCAGCCTGGAACATTCAGTACTTC.

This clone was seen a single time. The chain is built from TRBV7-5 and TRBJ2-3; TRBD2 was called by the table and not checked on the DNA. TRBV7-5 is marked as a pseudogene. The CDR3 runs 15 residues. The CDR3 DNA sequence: TGTGCCAGCAGCTTCTGGACTCTAAGCACAGATACGCAGTATTTT. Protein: CASSFWTLSTDTQYF.

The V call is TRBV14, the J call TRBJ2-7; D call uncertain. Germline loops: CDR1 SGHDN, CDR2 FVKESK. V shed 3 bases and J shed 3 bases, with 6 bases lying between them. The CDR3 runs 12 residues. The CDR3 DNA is TGTGCCAGCAGCCATTTCGACTACGAGCAGTACTTC. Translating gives CASSHFDYEQYF. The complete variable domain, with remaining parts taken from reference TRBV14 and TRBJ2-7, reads EAGVTQFPSHSVIEKGQTVTLRCDPISGHDNLYWYRRVMGKEIKFLLHFVKESKQDESGMPNNRFLAERTGGTYSTLKVQPAELEDSGVYFCASSHFDYEQYFGPGTRLTVT.

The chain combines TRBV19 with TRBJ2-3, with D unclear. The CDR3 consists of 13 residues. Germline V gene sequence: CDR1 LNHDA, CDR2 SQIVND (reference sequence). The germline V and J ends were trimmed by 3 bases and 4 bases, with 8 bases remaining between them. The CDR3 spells CASSIRVADTQYF. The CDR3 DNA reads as TGTGCCAGTAGTATCCGGGTGGCAGATACGCAGTATTTT.

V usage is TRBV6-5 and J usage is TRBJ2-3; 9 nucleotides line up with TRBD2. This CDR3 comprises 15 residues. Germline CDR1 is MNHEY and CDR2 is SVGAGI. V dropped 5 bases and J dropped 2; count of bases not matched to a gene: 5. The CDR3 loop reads CASSNLAGITDTQYF. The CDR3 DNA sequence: TGTGCCAGCAGTAACCTAGCGGGGATCACAGATACGCAGTATTTT.